This is a list of T cell receptor beta chains from one sample in a study of blood T cell repertoires in COVID-19. Here immunoSEQ multiplex PCR was the method, and the copy in TCRdb shows in-frame clones only, minus some. This sample has about 230,000 clones, with 81% found just once. Sequences were obtained from peripheral blood. These receptors were collected from an elderly woman with acute or convalescent COVID-19. Each CDR3 is given with its conserved first and last residue.

TRBV27	TRBJ2-3	CASSSLGGGGRAIDTQYF
TRBV3-1/TRBV3-2	TRBJ2-2	CASSSPATGELFF
TRBV11-2	TRBJ1-1	CASTQIAEGDGAFF
TRBV30	TRBJ1-3	CACRRAGNTIYF
TRBV7-6	TRBJ2-1	CASSLEGDSSYNEQFF
TRBV6-5	TRBJ2-5	CASSQGAGETQYF
TRBV7-2	TRBJ2-3	CASSSGLAEGADTQYF
TRBV3-1/TRBV3-2	TRBJ1-6	CASSPQRGQGLNSPLHF
TRBV18	TRBJ1-4	CASSPERGDRKLFF
TRBV3-1/TRBV3-2	TRBJ2-7	CASSQEGGVRQLYEQYF
TRBV5-1	TRBJ2-7	CASSFDRAYEQYF
TRBV4-1	TRBJ2-1	CASSQEPGHSYNEQFF
TRBV19	TRBJ2-5	CASSIETGVGETQYF
TRBV3-1/TRBV3-2	TRBJ2-7	CASSQTEVQSGQYF
TRBV9	TRBJ2-5	CASSSEHPGLAGQETQYF
TRBV9	TRBJ2-7	CASSVEEGRLPYEQYF
TRBV18	TRBJ2-7	CASSSRPSGQGSEQYF
TRBV7-2	TRBJ2-5	CASSLGGFYQETQYF